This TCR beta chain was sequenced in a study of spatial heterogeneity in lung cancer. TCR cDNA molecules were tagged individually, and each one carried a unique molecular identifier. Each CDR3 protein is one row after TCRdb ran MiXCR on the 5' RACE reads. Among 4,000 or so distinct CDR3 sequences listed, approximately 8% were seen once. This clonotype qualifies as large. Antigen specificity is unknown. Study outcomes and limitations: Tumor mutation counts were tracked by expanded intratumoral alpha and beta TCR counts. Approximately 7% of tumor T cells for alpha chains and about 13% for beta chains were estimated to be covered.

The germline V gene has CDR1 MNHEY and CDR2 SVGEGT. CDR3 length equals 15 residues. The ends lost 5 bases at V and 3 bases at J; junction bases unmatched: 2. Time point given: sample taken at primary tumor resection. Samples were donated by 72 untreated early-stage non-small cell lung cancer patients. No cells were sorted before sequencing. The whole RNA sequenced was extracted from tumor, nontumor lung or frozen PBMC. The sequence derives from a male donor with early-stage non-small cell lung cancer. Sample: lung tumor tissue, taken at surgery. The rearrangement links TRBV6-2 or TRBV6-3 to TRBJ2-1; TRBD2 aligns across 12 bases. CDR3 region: CASSPTSGGYNEQFF. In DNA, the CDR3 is TGTGCCAGCAGTCCGACTAGCGGGGGCTACAATGAGCAGTTCTTC.